This section outlines one TCR beta chain sequence together with its context. The CDR3 length is 14 residues. Germline lookup yields CDR1 LNHDA and CDR2 SQIVND (reference sequence). Trimming cost V 1 base and J 2 bases; bases outside gene matches: 2. These data belong to a study of control samples from healthy donors and cancer patients. The data were produced by immunoSEQ multiplex PCR, yet TCRdb's version contains in-frame clones alone and is incomplete. This table holds 84,000 or so clones, around 84% found once. The chain links TRBV19 to TRBJ2-7, with 7 nucleotides matching TRBD1. The clonotype was recovered from a man between 60 and 75 years old with head and neck cancer. Sample: PBMCs. CDR3 bases: TGTGCCAGTAGTATAGGGGACAGCGCCTACGAGCAGTACTTC. It codes for CASSIGDSAYEQYF.